These 8 T cell receptor beta chains originate from one sample sequenced in a study of cytomegalovirus exposure and HLA in healthy donors. 13 Jbeta primers and 60 Vbeta primers were used for the PCR. The protocol was immunoSEQ multiplex PCR, while the TCRdb copy is restricted to in-frame clones and leaves out a portion. The sample shows approximately 170,000 clones, approximately 80% of them seen only once. The sequenced material came from PBMCs. The receptors were gathered from a woman aged 40 to 49 in good health and CMV-seropositive.

This sequence joins TRBV6-4 and TRBJ1-2, with 7 bases identical to TRBD1. The J segment lost 3 bases and the V segment lost 6 bases, leaving 13 bases of the junction unmatched. Germline-derived CDR1 and CDR2 are MRHNA and SNTAGT. This CDR3 is built from 16 residues. The CDR3 sequence: CASSPSPRGVDYGYTF. The CDR3 DNA follows: TGTGCCAGCAGCCCGAGTCCCAGGGGGGTAGACTATGGCTACACCTTC.

The chain uses TRBV5-5 and TRBJ2-3; TRBD2 aligns across 8 bases. V gave up 4 bases and J gave up 6 bases; unmatched junction bases: 7. The length of the CDR3 is 14 residues. The germline CDR1 and CDR2 sequences are SGHKS and YYEKEE (reference sequence). The CDR3 coding sequence is TGTGCCAGCAGCGCCCGGACTAGCATGGATACGCAGTATTTT. It translates to CASSARTSMDTQYF.

The rearrangement uses TRBV9 and TRBJ1-3; 7 bases line up with TRBD1. V shed 4 bases and J 2 bases; nucleotides not matched to a gene: 6. CDR1 is SGDLS and CDR2 is YYNGEE in the germline V gene. CDR3 size: 15 residues. The CDR3 sequence is CASSTRQGTGNTIYF. CDR3 in DNA: TGTGCCAGCAGCACACGACAGGGCACTGGAAACACCATATATTTT.

With regard to this clone: This specimen includes other DNA sequences encoding the same CDR3. The chain carries TRBV9 and TRBJ2-2, with TRBD2 identical over 9 bases. Germline lookup yields CDR1 SGDLS and CDR2 YYNGEE. There are 15 residues in the CDR3. J was trimmed by 5 bases and V by 2 bases; bases with no gene match: 4. CDR3 residues: CASSVGSGGTGELFF. CDR3 bases: TGTGCCAGCAGCGTTGGCAGCGGGGGGACCGGGGAGCTGTTTTTT.

Here the CDR3 DNA reads TGTGCCAGCAGCTTAGCCGGGGGACCCTCTGGAAACACCATATATTTT. This codes for CASSLAGGPSGNTIYF. This chain joins TRBV13 and TRBJ1-3; tentatively, D is TRBD1 (5 bases). V lost 1 base to trimming and J lost 0 bases, with 10 bases between them. The germline gives CDR1 PRHDT, CDR2 FYEKMQ (reference sequence). CDR3 length: 16 amino acids.

This chain uses TRBV27 with TRBJ1-5; 9 bases are shared with TRBD1. The CDR3 runs 15 residues. Trimming cost V 5 bases and J 6 bases; bases outside gene matches: 8. Germline V lookup: CDR1 MNHEY, CDR2 SMNVEV (reference sequence). The CDR3 spells CASSQDRGSRQPQHF. The CDR3 coding sequence is TGTGCCAGCAGTCAGGACAGGGGCTCTCGTCAGCCCCAGCATTTT.

A single count supports this clone. This rearrangement joins TRBV4-2 to TRBJ2-1; D remains unclear. This CDR3 spans 16 amino acids. Germline V CDR1 and CDR2: LGHNA, YNFKEQ. V lost 0 bases and J 0 bases, leaving 9 bases between the germline ends. The CDR3 coding sequence is TGTGCCAGCAGCCAAGATCAGTCTAGCTCCTACAATGAGCAGTTCTTC. Protein sequence: CASSQDQSSSYNEQFF.

The V call is TRBV11-1, the J call TRBJ2-3, with TRBD2 identical over 9 bases. With 0 bases clipped from V and 4 bases from J, the junction kept 2 bases outside the gene matches. The CDR3 sequence is 15 residues long. Germline values: CDR1 SGHAT, CDR2 FQDESV (reference sequence). In DNA, the CDR3 is TGTGCCAGCAGCTTAGCTCGCGGGGGGGCAGATACGCAGTATTTT. Translated: CASSLARGGADTQYF.